Below are 21 T cell receptor beta chains sequenced from a single sample in a study of T cells in Graves' hyperthyroidism and ophthalmopathy. Amplification of TCR beta CDR3 regions used RNA as the template. The HTBI set primed first-round TCR CDR3 RT-PCR. A single record per CDR3 protein comes from TCRdb applying MiXCR to the multiplex PCR reads. Altogether about half a million distinct CDR3 sequences are present, more than 15% being singletons, with the ten largest covering less than 30%. The sample comprised blood. These receptors came from a woman aged 25 to 39 with Graves' ophthalmopathy.

The table lists this clonotype with many counts. The J gene is TRBJ2-2, the V gene TRBV28; 12 nucleotides line up with TRBD2. Germline V gives CDR1 MDHEN, CDR2 SYDVKM. J gave up 4 bases and V 6 bases, and 9 bases lay outside the gene matches. The length of the CDR3 is 17 residues. CDR3 amino acids: CASRLLGLAGPTGELFF. In nucleotides, the CDR3 is TGTGCCAGCAGACTTTTGGGACTAGCGGGCCCCACCGGGGAGCTGTTTTTT.

This clonotype was counted at least ten times. The chain employs TRBV7-2 and TRBJ2-1; no reliable D call. The CDR3 has 15 residues. The V and J ends lost 4 bases and 1 base respectively, with 11 bases between them. Looked up from germline, CDR1 is SGHTA and CDR2 is FQGNSA. The CDR3: CASSSRPQSYNEQFF. The CDR3 coding sequence is TGTGCCAGCAGCTCCCGACCCCAATCCTACAATGAGCAGTTCTTC.

This clonotype was seen ten or more times. The chain joins TRBV11-1 to TRBJ2-3, with D tentatively TRBD1 (6 bases). CDR1 and CDR2 from the germline V gene are SGHAT and FQDESV (reference sequence). This CDR3 has 16 amino acids. Trimming cost V 5 bases and J 0 bases, with 15 bases left between them. The CDR3 coding sequence is TGTGCCAGCAGCACTTATGGGGGCCGGAGCACAGATACGCAGTATTTT. Translating it yields CASSTYGGRSTDTQYF.

The chain has TRBV19 and TRBJ1-2; D perhaps matches TRBD1 (5 bases). CDR3 length: 14 residues. CDR1 and CDR2 (germline): LNHDA, SQIVND (reference sequence). V was cut by 5 bases and J by 4 bases, with 14 bases left in between. Here the CDR3 DNA reads TGTGCCAGTAGTCCCGGAGGAGGGGCCTATGGCTACACCTTC. Its translation: CASSPGGGAYGYTF.

This clonotype was seen repeatedly, ten times or more. The chain has TRBV28 and TRBJ2-7; 9 bases match TRBD2. The CDR3 is 18 amino acids. The V segment lost 2 bases and the J segment 1 base; nucleotides outside the gene matches: 12. CDR1 and CDR2 (germline): MDHEN, SYDVKM. Here the CDR3 DNA reads TGTGCCAGCAGTTTACCGATAGCGGGAGCGGGGTGGTCCTACGAGCAGTACTTC. Encoded protein: CASSLPIAGAGWSYEQYF.

This clonotype has just a few counts. The V call is TRBV6-1, the J call TRBJ1-1; D remains ambiguous. V shed 0 bases and J shed 4 bases, with 3 bases lying between them. CDR3 length: 12 amino acids. From germline, CDR1 is MNHNS and CDR2 SASEGT. CDR3 DNA: TGTGCCAGCAGTGAAGCGGCCACTGAAGCTTTCTTT. It yields the protein CASSEAATEAFF.

This clonotype has only a few counts. The CDR3 here is CASSLEVRGNTEAFF. The CDR3 nucleotides read TGTGCCAGCAGCTTAGAGGTTCGGGGGAACACTGAAGCTTTCTTT. The genes are TRBV7-6 and TRBJ1-1; D uncertain. The length of the CDR3 is 15 residues. Germline CDR1 SGHVS, CDR2 FNYEAQ. Trimming stripped 1 base from V and 1 base from J, with 10 bases between.

Details on this clonotype: A much larger clone lies a single base off, so this may be a read error. The chain recombines TRBV11-3 with TRBJ2-1; no clear D. Trimming left V 5 bases short and J 6 bases short, with 5 bases between. CDR3 length equals 11 residues. Looked up from germline, CDR1 is SGHNT and CDR2 is YENEEA. The CDR3 nucleotides read TGTGCCAGCAGCCAGTTCAATGAGCAGTTCTTC. The encoded protein is CASSQFNEQFF.

The chain recombines TRBV13 with TRBJ1-1; possible D gene TRBD1, 5 bases. Germline lookup yields CDR1 PRHDT and CDR2 FYEKMQ (reference sequence). V lost 8 bases to trimming and J lost 1 base, with 14 bases between them. This CDR3 contains 14 residues. This CDR3 is CASLKWGGNTEAFF. The CDR3 coding sequence is TGTGCCAGCCTAAAATGGGGGGGGAACACTGAAGCTTTCTTT.

This clonotype was counted at least ten times. The rearrangement uses TRBV2 and TRBJ2-7, with 7 bases identical to TRBD1. Germline CDR1 and CDR2: SNHLY and FYNNEI. Germline trimming cut 5 bases from V and 3 bases from J; bases unmatched to any gene: 7. The CDR3 runs to 14 residues. CDR3 loop: CASSFDRAYYEQYF. DNA for the CDR3: TGTGCCAGCAGTTTCGACAGGGCCTACTACGAGCAGTACTTC.

CDR3 region: CSVQALNEKLFF. The CDR3 nucleotides read TGCAGTGTCCAGGCTCTGAATGAAAAACTGTTTTTT. The chain links TRBV20-1 to TRBJ1-4; no reliable D call. CDR1 is DFQATT, CDR2 SNEGSKA, per germline (reference sequence). V was trimmed by 7 bases and J by 5 bases, leaving 11 bases between them. CDR3 length: 12 amino acids.

The V and J genes are TRBV12-3 or TRBV12-4 and TRBJ2-1; D might be TRBD2 (6 bases). The CDR3 has 13 amino acids. The V end lost 8 bases, the J end lost 8 bases, and 16 bases lay between the germline ends. CDR3 region: CASHREIEDEQFF. The CDR3 DNA reads TGTGCCAGCCACCGGGAGATAGAAGATGAGCAGTTCTTC.

As concerns this clonotype: One end of the junction is discordant with germline, which a read error may explain. CDR3 coding DNA: TGTGCCAGCAGCTTAGGACGGACCAATGGGCAGTTCTTC. Protein sequence: CASSLGRTNGQFF. The V gene is TRBV7-2, the J gene TRBJ2-1, with D unresolved. CDR3 length: 13 residues. Germline CDR1 SGHTA, CDR2 FQGNSA.

This clonotype came up a few times. The rearrangement joins TRBV10-3 to TRBJ2-3, with TRBD1 matching over 7 bases. This CDR3 has 15 amino acids. V shed 4 bases, J shed 0 bases, and the junction held 4 bases outside the gene matches. Looked up from germline, CDR1 is ENHRY and CDR2 is SYGVKD. The CDR3 region is CAISGDSSSTDTQYF. CDR3 in DNA: TGTGCCATCAGTGGGGACAGCTCTAGCACAGATACGCAGTATTTT.

This clonotype showed up many times. The CDR3 DNA sequence: TGTGCCAGCAGCTTAATGGACCAAGGCTACGAGCAGTACTTC. Translating it yields CASSLMDQGYEQYF. This chain links TRBV7-2 with TRBJ2-7; D not certain. Germline loops: CDR1 SGHTA, CDR2 FQGNSA. CDR3 size: 14 residues. The V gene lost 2 bases and the J gene lost 3 bases, with 11 bases spanning the gap.

This clonotype was observed many times. V and J are TRBV6-6 and TRBJ1-4, with TRBD1 matching over 9 bases. The CDR3 extends over 17 amino acids. V dropped 2 bases and J dropped 3; count of bases not matched to a gene: 7. CDR1 and CDR2 from the germline V gene are MNHNY and SVGAGI (reference sequence). CDR3 DNA: TGTGCCAGCAGTTACATCGGGACAGGGCAGGCTAATGAAAAACTGTTTTTT. This codes for CASSYIGTGQANEKLFF.

This clonotype was found a few times. The chain employs TRBV25-1 and TRBJ2-7; no clear D. This CDR3 comprises 13 residues. The ends were cut back, 8 bases at V and 3 bases at J, with 14 bases in the middle. The germline V gene has CDR1 MGHDK and CDR2 SYGVNS. For the CDR3, the DNA is TGTGCCAGCCAAACCCCCGGAAACTACGAGCAGTACTTC. The encoded protein is CASQTPGNYEQYF.

The sample holds a few counts of this clonotype. The CDR3 protein is CASSLIPPGAGPYNEQFF. The DNA for the CDR3 is TGTGCCAGCAGCTTAATACCGCCAGGGGCGGGGCCCTACAATGAGCAGTTCTTC. V is TRBV7-3 and J is TRBJ2-1; D could derive from TRBD1 or TRBD2 (6 bases each). This CDR3 is built from 18 residues. With 1 base removed from V and 2 bases from J, the gap between germline ends came to 18 bases. From germline, CDR1 is SGHTA and CDR2 FQGTGA.

This clonotype was seen a few times. The chain recombines TRBV27 with TRBJ2-7, with TRBD2 identical over 10 bases. The germline V gene encodes CDR1 MNHEY and CDR2 SMNVEV (reference sequence). V lost 6 bases and J lost 2; bases outside the gene matches: 7. This CDR3 spans 15 amino acids. CDR3 DNA: TGTGCCAGCAGGTCTCTAGCGGGAGCGACCTACGAGCAGTACTTC. As protein: CASRSLAGATYEQYF.

This clonotype was detected only once. The chain combines TRBV28 with TRBJ1-1; D is ambiguous. The CDR3 is 14 amino acids. Trimming removed 5 bases from V and 2 bases from J, with 12 bases in between. Germline loops: CDR1 MDHEN, CDR2 SYDVKM. CDR3 in amino acids: CASSELALNTEAFF. In DNA form, the CDR3 reads TGTGCCAGCAGTGAATTGGCACTAAACACTGAAGCTTTCTTT.

In this sample, this clonotype turned up many times. This chain joins TRBV15 and TRBJ2-3, with a weak D call TRBD1 (5 bases). The CDR3 length is 12 residues. V was cut by 5 bases and J by 4 bases, with 7 bases left in between. From germline, CDR1 is LNHNV and CDR2 YYDKDF (reference sequence). The CDR3 DNA reads TGTGCCACCAGCGGGGCCGCAGATACGCAGTATTTT. Translated, it gives CATSGAADTQYF.